Presented here are 10 T cell receptor beta chains from one specimen sequenced in a study of blood T cell repertoires in COVID-19. Data came from immunoSEQ multiplex PCR; TCRdb stores just in-frame clones and leaves some out. The profile shows 35,000 to 40,000 clones, just under 80% of them singletons. Sequencing input: peripheral blood. The receptors were sampled from an elderly man with active or convalescent COVID-19.

V is TRBV28 and J is TRBJ2-7, with 11 bases fitting TRBD2. There are 15 residues in the CDR3. With V trimmed by 8 bases and J by 3 bases, 9 bases remained unmatched. Germline CDR1 is MDHEN and CDR2 is SYDVKM. The CDR3 DNA follows: TGTGCCAGCCGTGAGGGTCTAGCGGGGGGCTACGAGCAGTACTTC. Translating it yields CASREGLAGGYEQYF.

The CDR3 region is CASSTGTGAEAFF. The CDR3 DNA reads TGCGCCAGCAGCACCGGGACAGGGGCAGAAGCTTTCTTT. The V gene is TRBV5-1, the J gene TRBJ1-1, with 10 bases identical to TRBD1. The CDR3 has 13 amino acids. The V gene's germline CDR1 is SGHRS and CDR2 YFSETQ. The ends lost 4 bases at V and 8 bases at J; junction bases unmatched: 5.

The rearrangement uses TRBV9 and TRBJ2-5, with 8 positions matching TRBD2. Germline V gives CDR1 SGDLS, CDR2 YYNGEE. There are 15 residues in the CDR3. Unmatched junction bases numbered 6, after V lost 4 bases and J lost 1 base. This CDR3 is CASSPSGTSQETQYF. Here the CDR3 DNA reads TGTGCCAGCAGCCCCAGCGGGACTAGCCAAGAGACCCAGTACTTC.

This chain links TRBV7-2 with TRBJ2-2, with a possible D match to TRBD1 (5 bases). V lost 5 bases and J lost 10, with 20 bases in between. Germline values: CDR1 SGHTA, CDR2 FQGNSA. This CDR3 is built from 15 residues. CDR3 amino acids: CASSPLKSGPQELFF. Here the CDR3 DNA reads TGTGCCAGCAGCCCGCTTAAATCAGGGCCGCAGGAGCTGTTTTTT.

The rearrangement links TRBV6-5 to TRBJ2-7; D is unclear. V was pared by 10 bases and J by 2 bases, with 15 bases between. Germline V gene data show CDR1 as MNHEY and CDR2 as SVGAGI. The CDR3 is 13 amino acids. CDR3: CATTAYLPYEQYF. The CDR3 DNA is TGTGCCACCACAGCTTATCTACCCTACGAGCAGTACTTC.

The chain joins TRBV10-1 to TRBJ2-1; 14 bases map to TRBD2. The V gene end was trimmed by 2 bases and the J gene end by 7 bases; junction bases not matched to a gene: 16. Germline CDR1 reads WNHNN; CDR2 reads SYGVQD (reference sequence). The CDR3 loop spans 20 amino acids. Here the CDR3 reads CASSEGDTGSRTSGGNEQFF. CDR3 DNA: TGCGCCAGCAGTGAGGGAGACACGGGTTCACGGACTAGCGGGGGGAATGAGCAGTTCTTC.

The rearrangement uses TRBV9 and TRBJ2-2; TRBD2 matches at 8 bases. This CDR3 region has 13 residues. V lost 2 bases, J lost 7 bases, and 1 base stayed unmatched. Germline V lookup: CDR1 SGDLS, CDR2 YYNGEE. DNA of the CDR3: TGTGCCAGCAGCGTGAGCGGGAGCGGGGAGCTGTTTTTT. It is translated as CASSVSGSGELFF.

V usage is TRBV10-3 and J usage is TRBJ1-1; 8 bases line up with TRBD1. With V trimmed by 7 bases and J by 2 bases, 6 bases remained unmatched. This CDR3 comprises 14 residues. Germline V lookup: CDR1 ENHRY, CDR2 SYGVKD. CDR3 coding DNA: TGTGCCATCACCAGACAGGGGCCAAACACTGAAGCTTTCTTT. Amino acid sequence: CAITRQGPNTEAFF.

This clone was observed a few times. The genes are TRBV3-1 (or the pseudogene TRBV3-2) and TRBJ1-2, with a weak D call TRBD1 (5 bases). There are 15 residues in the CDR3. Looked up from germline, CDR1 is LGHDT and CDR2 is YNNKEL (reference sequence). Trimming removed 1 base from V and 7 bases from J, with 16 bases in between. The chain's CDR3 is CASSQVFPGPSGYTF. CDR3 coding DNA: TGTGCCAGCAGCCAAGTTTTTCCAGGGCCGTCTGGCTACACCTTC.

This rearrangement joins TRBV5-6 to TRBJ1-5, with 8 bases that match TRBD1. From germline, CDR1 is SGHDT and CDR2 YYEEEE. After removal of 4 bases from V and 6 bases from J, the junction contained 9 bases not matched to a gene. The CDR3 sequence is 15 residues long. The CDR3: CASSLRQGTGQPQHF. CDR3 nucleotide sequence: TGTGCCAGCAGCCTTAGACAGGGGACGGGTCAGCCCCAGCATTTT.